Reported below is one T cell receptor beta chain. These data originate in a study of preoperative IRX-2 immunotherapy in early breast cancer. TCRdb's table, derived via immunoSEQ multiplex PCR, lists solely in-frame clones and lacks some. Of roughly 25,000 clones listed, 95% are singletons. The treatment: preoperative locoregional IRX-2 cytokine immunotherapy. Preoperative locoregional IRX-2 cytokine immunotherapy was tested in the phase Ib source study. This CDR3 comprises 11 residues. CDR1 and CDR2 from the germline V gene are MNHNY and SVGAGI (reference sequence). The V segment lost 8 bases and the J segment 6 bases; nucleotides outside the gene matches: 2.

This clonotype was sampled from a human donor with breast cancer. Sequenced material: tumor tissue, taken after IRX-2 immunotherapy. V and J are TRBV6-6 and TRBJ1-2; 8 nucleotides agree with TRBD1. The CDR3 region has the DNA TGTGCCAGCGCGGACAGGGATGGCTACACCTTC. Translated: CASADRDGYTF.